The 27 T cell receptor beta chains below come from one sample, sequenced in a study of liver allograft versus peripheral blood T cells. On the study more broadly: In transplanted livers, T cell receptor repertoires were compared with those found in the recipients' peripheral blood.

TCRdb reanalysed the reads using MiXCR and keeps one entry per CDR3 protein. This sample yields about 7,800 distinct CDR3 sequences, of which around a sixth are seen a single time; 1.1% to 1.5% belongs to the top ten. Receptor source: a human patient who had a liver transplant. These T cells may partly come from the graft donor.

By share, this clonotype ranks as medium-sized. The rearrangement uses TRBV7-2 and TRBJ1-2, with D tentatively TRBD1 (5 bases). The germline V gene encodes CDR1 SGHTA and CDR2 FQGNSA. V was pared by 2 bases and J by 8 bases, with 21 bases between. The CDR3 is made up of 16 amino acids. The CDR3 DNA reads as TGTGCCAGCAGCTTAATGGGATTGGGGCAGGACCAAGGCTACACCTTC. Protein sequence: CASSLMGLGQDQGYTF.

By share of the sample, this clonotype is medium-sized. The chain employs TRBV7-2 and TRBJ1-5, with D hard to call. CDR1 is SGHTA, CDR2 FQGNSA, per germline. The length of the CDR3 is 13 residues. V lost 3 bases and J 6 bases, leaving 9 bases between the germline ends. In nucleotides, the CDR3 is TGTGCCAGCAGCTTTTCGACGGGTCAGCCCCAGCATTTT. Protein: CASSFSTGQPQHF.

This clonotype was counted between two and nine times. This chain joins TRBV30 and TRBJ1-6; 9 bases match TRBD1. Germline V gene sequence: CDR1 GTSNPN, CDR2 SVGIG (reference sequence). The CDR3 loop spans 14 amino acids. With 3 bases clipped from V and 10 bases from J, the junction kept 7 bases outside the gene matches. The CDR3 reads CAWSLTGGWSPLHF. CDR3 nucleotide sequence: TGTGCCTGGAGCCTCACAGGGGGCTGGTCACCCCTCCACTTT.

This chain uses TRBV12-3 or TRBV12-4 with TRBJ2-3; TRBD2 matches at 13 bases. The CDR3 consists of 18 residues. The trim removed 6 bases at V and 5 bases at J, leaving 14 bases unmatched. CDR3 nucleotides: TGTGCCAGCAGCCTGGGACTAGCGGGGATAGTCCGTAAAGATACGCAGTATTTT. This encodes CASSLGLAGIVRKDTQYF.

Remarks on this clonotype: A much larger clone is a single base away; this may be a read error. This chain joins TRBV15 and TRBJ2-1; possible D gene TRBD2, 5 bases. Germline CDR1 reads LNHNV; CDR2 reads YYDKDF (reference sequence). The CDR3 contains 15 residues. CDR3 coding DNA: TGTGTCACCAGCAGAGGGAGCACGCGGTTGTATGAGCAGTTCTTC. Translating it yields CVTSRGSTRLYEQFF.

CDR3 DNA: TGTGCCAGCAGCCACCGGACAGGGGGTCGCACAGATACGCAGTATTTT. Translation: CASSHRTGGRTDTQYF. V is TRBV14 and J is TRBJ2-3, with 10 nucleotides matching TRBD1. The CDR3 extends over 16 amino acids. J lost 1 base, V lost 3 bases, and 4 bases had no gene match. Germline V lookup: CDR1 SGHDN, CDR2 FVKESK. Complete variable domain (other parts from reference TRBV14 and TRBJ2-3): EAGVTQFPSHSVIEKGQTVTLRCDPISGHDNLYWYRRVMGKEIKFLLHFVKESKQDESGMPNNRFLAERTGGTYSTLKVQPAELEDSGVYFCASSHRTGGRTDTQYFGPGTRLTVL.

By proportion, this clonotype is medium-sized. The CDR3 DNA follows: TGTGCCAGCAGCTTAGGGACAGGGGTCTATGGCTACACCTTC. This gives the protein CASSLGTGVYGYTF. The genes are TRBV7-9 and TRBJ1-2; 9 bases agree with TRBD1. The CDR3 totals 14 residues. The V gene's germline CDR1 is SEHNR and CDR2 FQNEAQ (reference sequence). Trimming cost V 1 base and J 4 bases; bases outside gene matches: 1.

Sample share makes this clonotype medium-sized. The V gene is TRBV27, the J gene TRBJ2-7; TRBD1 agrees at 12 bases. J was trimmed by 4 bases and V by 0 bases; bases with no gene match: 1. The germline V gene has CDR1 MNHEY and CDR2 SMNVEV (reference sequence). CDR3 size: 15 residues. The CDR3 DNA reads TGTGCCAGCAGTTTATCGGGACAGGGGGCTTACGAGCAGTACTTC. Amino acid sequence: CASSLSGQGAYEQYF.

This clonotype was seen only a few times. The genes are TRBV12-3 or TRBV12-4 and TRBJ2-5, with 16 nucleotides matching TRBD2. V lost 2 bases, J lost 5 bases, and 14 bases stayed unmatched. The CDR3 consists of 20 residues. DNA for the CDR3: TGTGCCAGCAGTTTAAGGGCACGGGGACTAGCGGGGGGGAGGTCGGAGACCCAGTACTTC. This codes for CASSLRARGLAGGRSETQYF.

This clonotype was detected ten times or more. The chain employs TRBV7-3 and TRBJ1-6, with D unclear. Germline CDR1 reads SGHTA; CDR2 reads FQGTGA. This CDR3 region has 15 residues. V lost 2 bases and J lost 0, with 5 bases in between. DNA for the CDR3: TGTGCCAGCAGCTTAGAGGGCTCCTATAATTCACCCCTCCACTTT. Its protein is CASSLEGSYNSPLHF.

This clonotype was detected only a few times. The chain employs TRBV6-6 and TRBJ1-1, with 11 bases lining up with TRBD1. The CDR3 has 15 residues. Germline V gene sequence: CDR1 MNHNY, CDR2 SVGAGI (reference sequence). The V gene end was trimmed by 2 bases and the J gene end by 6 bases; junction bases not matched to a gene: 5. In nucleotides, the CDR3 is TGTGCCAGCAGTTACCGGGGACAGGGGGTCGCTGAAGCTTTCTTT. Translating gives CASSYRGQGVAEAFF.

In this sample, this clonotype turned up many times. The V and J genes are TRBV12-3 or TRBV12-4 and TRBJ1-1; D call uncertain. Trimming cost V 3 bases and J 11 bases, with 13 bases left between them. The CDR3 covers 12 residues. CDR3 region: CASSLSGSGAFF. CDR3 nucleotides: TGTGCCAGCAGTTTGAGTGGCTCCGGGGCTTTCTTT.

This clonotype is deemed medium-sized (0.01 to 0.1%). V is TRBV7-2 and J is TRBJ2-7; D might be TRBD1 or TRBD2, each matching 7 bases. Per the germline V gene, CDR1 is SGHTA and CDR2 is FQGNSA. The V gene lost 0 bases and the J gene lost 5 bases, with 14 bases spanning the gap. The CDR3 is made up of 15 amino acids. DNA for the CDR3: TGTGCCAGCAGCTTAGCCCAGGGGGGAGGGAACGAGCAGTACTTC. Translating it yields CASSLAQGGGNEQYF.

In its sample, this clonotype is medium-sized (0.01 to 0.1%). The V call is TRBV6-6, the J call TRBJ2-2, with 12 bases matching TRBD2. CDR1 MNHNY and CDR2 SVGAGI come from the germline V gene (reference sequence). Trimming removed 2 bases from V and 6 bases from J; junction bases left unmatched: 10. The CDR3 totals 18 residues. CDR3 bases: TGTGCCAGCAGTTACGGGGCTAGCGGGGGGGAGGGAGCCGGGGAGCTGTTTTTT. Amino acids: CASSYGASGGEGAGELFF.

V and J are TRBV10-3 and TRBJ1-1; 7 bases fit TRBD1. Germline V gene sequence: CDR1 ENHRY, CDR2 SYGVKD. The length of the CDR3 is 13 residues. V gave up 9 bases and J gave up 5 bases; unmatched junction bases: 9. The CDR3 is CAIWDSLGTEAFF. The CDR3 coding sequence is TGTGCCATTTGGGACAGCTTGGGGACTGAAGCTTTCTTT.

This clonotype is judged medium-sized (0.01 to 0.1%). This chain links TRBV11-1 with TRBJ2-1; 10 bases match TRBD1. V shed 1 base and J 8 bases; nucleotides not matched to a gene: 8. The CDR3 is 16 amino acids. Germline CDR1 and CDR2: SGHAT and FQDESV (reference sequence). CDR3 sequence reads: CASSLVGGTGVHEQFF. The CDR3, as DNA: TGTGCCAGCAGCTTAGTCGGGGGGACAGGGGTTCATGAGCAGTTCTTC.

By sample fraction, this clonotype is medium-sized. CDR3 in amino acids: CAISEMEVGEQYF. CDR3 DNA: TGTGCCATCAGTGAGATGGAGGTAGGCGAGCAGTACTTC. This rearrangement joins TRBV10-3 to TRBJ2-7; D might be TRBD2 (5 bases). The CDR3 totals 13 residues. V was trimmed by 2 bases and J by 6 bases, leaving 11 bases between them. In germline, CDR1 is ENHRY, CDR2 SYGVKD.

A few counts support this clonotype. A much larger clone differs from this one at a single base, so this may be a read error. V is TRBV18 and J is TRBJ1-1; TRBD1 aligns across 7 bases. Germline CDR1 reads KGHSH; CDR2 reads LQKENI. The CDR3 totals 14 residues. V was clipped by 3 bases and J by 1 base; unmatched bases: 2. The CDR3 is CASSPDRTNTEAFF. CDR3 sequence (DNA): TGTGCCAGCTCACCGGACAGGACGAACACTGAAGCTTTCTTT.

A note on this clonotype: A much larger clone differs by one base, so this may be a read error. Likely a read error: the CDR3 ends without its conserved phenylalanine or tryptophan. V is TRBV12-3 or TRBV12-4 and J is TRBJ1-3, with 9 nucleotides matching TRBD1. With 4 bases clipped from V and 0 bases from J, the junction kept 10 bases outside the gene matches. The length of the CDR3 is 18 residues. The CDR3, as DNA: TGTGCCAGCAGTTCCAGTTGGACAGGGGTGGTCTCTGGAAACACCATATATTAT. Amino acids: CASSSSWTGVVSGNTIYY.

By share, this clonotype counts as medium-sized (0.01 to 0.1%). V and J are TRBV9 and TRBJ2-7, with a weak D call TRBD1 (6 bases). The CDR3 is 16 amino acids. The germline CDR1 and CDR2 sequences are SGDLS and YYNGEE. Between the trimmed V and J ends, which lost 0 bases and 0 bases, there was a span of 13 bases. The CDR3: CASSVAPQQGSYEQYF. DNA of the CDR3: TGTGCCAGCAGCGTAGCCCCCCAACAGGGCTCCTACGAGCAGTACTTC.

This clonotype appeared a few times. The J gene is TRBJ1-3, the V gene TRBV19, with D unclear. The V gene lost 5 bases and the J gene lost 2 bases, with 10 bases spanning the gap. Germline lookup yields CDR1 LNHDA and CDR2 SQIVND (reference sequence). The CDR3 contains 14 residues. The CDR3 sequence is CASSPPWAGNTIYF. The DNA for the CDR3 is TGTGCCAGTAGTCCACCGTGGGCTGGAAACACCATATATTTT.

By proportion, this clonotype is medium-sized. V and J are TRBV6-2 or TRBV6-3 and TRBJ1-5; no clear D gene. V was trimmed by 4 bases and J by 5 bases, leaving 9 bases between them. The CDR3 consists of 13 residues. CDR1 is MNHEY and CDR2 is SVGEGT in the germline V gene. The CDR3 DNA is TGTGCCAGCAGTTTGACGGGCGATCAGCCCCAGCATTTT. Translating it yields CASSLTGDQPQHF.

By sample fraction, this clonotype is medium-sized (0.01 to 0.1%). The chain links TRBV7-2 to TRBJ1-1; TRBD1 agrees at 9 bases. Germline CDR1 SGHTA, CDR2 FQGNSA. This CDR3 region has 12 residues. V was clipped by 6 bases and J by 10 bases; unmatched bases: 6. The CDR3 DNA reads TGTGCCAGCAGTTTACAGGGGGCGGGAGCTTTCTTT. Translating gives CASSLQGAGAFF.

This clonotype was counted at least ten times. The rearrangement links TRBV7-9 to TRBJ2-7; possible D gene TRBD1, 5 bases. V was shortened by 5 bases and J by 6 bases, with 17 bases between the two germline ends. Germline CDR1 reads SEHNR; CDR2 reads FQNEAQ (reference sequence). This CDR3 region has 14 residues. DNA for the CDR3: TGTGCCAGCAGCCCTAGGCAAGGGGTGTCCGAGCAGTACTTC. Translated: CASSPRQGVSEQYF.

This clonotype was observed a few times. The chain couples TRBV20-1 to TRBJ1-4; no definite D call. Germline V CDR1 and CDR2: DFQATT, SNEGSKA (reference sequence). Trimming took 6 bases from V and 4 from J, leaving 9 bases between them. This CDR3 is built from 12 residues. The CDR3 DNA is TGCAGTGCGAGTCGGGTTAATGAAAAACTGTTTTTT. As protein: CSASRVNEKLFF.

By its share, this clonotype is medium-sized. The junction differs from germline at one of its ends, possibly a read error. This rearrangement joins TRBV6-2 or TRBV6-3 to TRBJ1-6; no definite D call. The germline V gene has CDR1 MNHEY and CDR2 SVGEGT. There are 12 residues in the CDR3. The CDR3 DNA follows: TGTGCCAGCAGTTCCTTTAATTCACCCCTCCACTTT. Translating it yields CASSSFNSPLHF.

The sample holds many counts of this clonotype. This chain connects TRBV6-2 or TRBV6-3 to TRBJ1-1, with a tentative D call TRBD1 (6 bases). The CDR3 is made up of 15 amino acids. Per germline, CDR1 MNHEY and CDR2 SVGEGT. The V gene lost 5 bases and the J gene lost 6 bases, with 19 bases spanning the gap. The DNA of the CDR3 is TGTGCCAGCAGTCCTAACAGGGTAAGGAAGGCTGAAGCTTTCTTT. Its translation is CASSPNRVRKAEAFF.